This passage covers 27 T cell receptor beta chains from one sample sequenced in a study of neurological immune-mediated disorders. Time point specified: technical triplicate 2. TCRdb itself ran the 5' RACE reads through MiXCR, one entry per CDR3 protein. The table includes more than 50,000 distinct CDR3 sequences, less than 25% detected once. Sequenced input: PBMCs. The receptors shown here come from a man aged 55 to 70 with HTLV-1-associated myelopathy (HAM/TSP).

This clonotype was counted many times. This chain uses TRBV5-1 with TRBJ2-3, with a possible D match to TRBD2 (6 bases). Trimming left V 0 bases short and J 0 bases short, with 11 bases between. This CDR3 contains 16 residues. Germline loops: CDR1 SGHRS, CDR2 YFSETQ. CDR3 sequence reads: CASSLGASDSTDTQYF. The CDR3, as DNA: TGCGCCAGCAGCTTGGGGGCTAGCGATAGCACAGATACGCAGTATTTT.

The chain uses TRBV6-1 and TRBJ2-2, with unresolved D. The CDR3 extends over 14 amino acids. Germline V CDR1 and CDR2: MNHNS, SASEGT. Trimming removed 10 bases at V and 2 bases at J, with 14 bases between. CDR3 loop: CATEGQINTGELFF. CDR3 in DNA: TGTGCCACTGAAGGGCAGATAAACACCGGGGAGCTGTTTTTT.

This clonotype was observed many times. The chain couples TRBV27 to TRBJ1-1; D remains unclear. This CDR3 has 14 amino acids. Trimming shortened V by 5 bases and J by 6 bases, and 16 bases separated the two germline ends. CDR1 and CDR2 from the germline V gene are MNHEY and SMNVEV (reference sequence). The CDR3 protein is CASSPQGLRAEAFF. CDR3 DNA sequence: TGTGCCAGCAGTCCCCAAGGTTTGAGGGCTGAAGCTTTCTTT.

V gene TRBV12-3 or TRBV12-4 combines with J gene TRBJ2-1; tentative D call: TRBD1 (6 bases). V gave up 7 bases and J gave up 7 bases, with 17 bases separating them. This CDR3 region has 14 residues. CDR3 sequence reads: CASTLQGSKNEQFF. CDR3 nucleotide sequence: TGTGCCAGCACCCTCCAGGGGTCTAAGAATGAGCAGTTCTTC.

This clonotype was counted many times. The rearrangement joins TRBV5-1 to TRBJ2-7, with D perhaps matching TRBD2 (6 bases). Germline loops: CDR1 SGHRS, CDR2 YFSETQ. Trimming took off 4 bases at V and 3 bases at J, with 14 bases between the two ends. The CDR3 totals 14 residues. The CDR3 nucleotides read TGCGCCAGCAGCACCCGAGGGACTGGCTACGAGCAGTACTTC. It yields the protein CASSTRGTGYEQYF. Filled out from reference TRBV5-1 and TRBJ2-7, the complete variable domain reads KAGVTQTPRYLIKTRGQQVTLSCSPISGHRSVSWYQQTPGQGLQFLFEYFSETQRNKGNFPGRFSGRQFSNSRSEMNVSTLELGDSALYLCASSTRGTGYEQYFGPGTRLTVT.

This clonotype was picked up many times. The J gene is TRBJ2-3, the V gene TRBV5-1; 10 bases are a match to TRBD2. Germline loops: CDR1 SGHRS, CDR2 YFSETQ. The CDR3 runs to 15 residues. V shed 4 bases and J 3 bases; nucleotides not matched to a gene: 5. This chain's CDR3 is CASSTQGLATDTQYF. Here the CDR3 DNA reads TGCGCCAGCAGCACCCAGGGACTAGCGACAGATACGCAGTATTTT.

This clonotype has ten or more counts. The chain joins TRBV7-9 to TRBJ2-5; weak D call: TRBD2 (6 bases). The CDR3 has 14 residues. The germline V and J ends were trimmed by 5 bases and 4 bases, with 14 bases remaining between them. Germline CDR1 reads SEHNR; CDR2 reads FQNEAQ (reference sequence). The CDR3 sequence is CASSLGGFVETQYF. In DNA, the CDR3 is TGTGCCAGCAGCCTTGGGGGGTTCGTAGAGACCCAGTACTTC.

The genes are TRBV7-6 and TRBJ2-5; the D gene is possibly TRBD1 (6 bases). The V gene's germline CDR1 is SGHVS and CDR2 FNYEAQ. The CDR3 is 15 residues long. V lost 1 base and J lost 1, with 10 bases in between. The CDR3 spells CASSLDTGPQETQYF. The CDR3 DNA reads TGTGCCAGCAGCTTAGACACAGGGCCCCAAGAGACCCAGTACTTC.

This clonotype was detected many times. The rearrangement uses TRBV7-9 and TRBJ1-2; 11 bases are shared with TRBD1. This CDR3 spans 17 amino acids. Germline values: CDR1 SEHNR, CDR2 FQNEAQ (reference sequence). V was pared by 5 bases and J by 5 bases, with 13 bases of the junction left unmatched. CDR3 in DNA: TGTGCCAGCAGCCTTGGACAGGGGGCCCGCGTCGTATATGGCTACACCTTC. The encoded protein is CASSLGQGARVVYGYTF.

This clonotype was found many times. The chain recombines TRBV20-1 with TRBJ1-1, with 7 nucleotides matching TRBD1. Germline CDR1 reads DFQATT; CDR2 reads SNEGSKA (reference sequence). The CDR3 runs 14 residues. With 0 bases clipped from V and 6 bases from J, the junction kept 7 bases outside the gene matches. CDR3 loop: CSARDLQGGSEAFF. CDR3 nucleotides: TGCAGTGCTAGAGATCTCCAGGGGGGATCTGAAGCTTTCTTT.

The CDR3 reads CASRGGVGSYGYTF. The CDR3 coding sequence is TGTGCCAGCAGAGGGGGTGTGGGCAGCTATGGCTACACCTTC. The V call is TRBV6-5, the J call TRBJ1-2; a weak D match, TRBD1 (6 bases). Trimming left V 6 bases short and J 4 bases short, with 15 bases between. CDR1 is MNHEY, CDR2 SVGAGI, per germline. CDR3 length equals 14 residues.

This clonotype was detected many times. This chain connects TRBV6-2 or TRBV6-3 to TRBJ2-1, with TRBD2 identical over 8 bases. Germline V gene sequence: CDR1 MNHEY, CDR2 SVGEGT. Unmatched junction bases numbered 7, after V lost 0 bases and J lost 9 bases. The CDR3 extends over 15 amino acids. CDR3 residues: CASSYSSGGLSEQFF. DNA for the CDR3: TGTGCCAGCAGTTACTCGAGCGGGGGCCTCAGTGAGCAGTTCTTC.

This clonotype was counted at least ten times. V usage is TRBV12-3 or TRBV12-4 and J usage is TRBJ1-1; tentative D call: TRBD1 (5 bases). V was clipped by 1 base and J by 0 bases, with 12 bases between them. The length of the CDR3 is 16 residues. CDR3 residues: CASSLGQIILNTEAFF. CDR3 sequence (DNA): TGTGCCAGCAGTTTAGGACAGATTATATTGAACACTGAAGCTTTCTTT.

This clonotype turned up a few times. The J gene is TRBJ2-7, the V gene TRBV19; unclear D gene. This CDR3 spans 13 amino acids. From germline, CDR1 is LNHDA and CDR2 SQIVND (reference sequence). The V gene lost 1 base and the J gene lost 0 bases, with 4 bases spanning the gap. CDR3 region: CASSIGPSYEQYF. CDR3 coding DNA: TGTGCCAGTAGTATAGGCCCCTCCTACGAGCAGTACTTC.

This clonotype was seen many times. The V call is TRBV6-6, the J call TRBJ2-7, with 9 bases fitting TRBD1. V lost 10 bases and J lost 3; bases outside the gene matches: 4. Germline V gene sequence: CDR1 MNHNY, CDR2 SVGAGI (reference sequence). The CDR3 extends over 12 amino acids. The CDR3 nucleotides read TGTGCCATCGGGACAGGGCGCTACGAGCAGTACTTC. It translates to CAIGTGRYEQYF.

This clonotype appeared many times. The junction shows a germline mismatch at one end, possibly a read error. The rearrangement links TRBV12-3 or TRBV12-4 to TRBJ2-4; 11 positions agree with TRBD2. The CDR3 extends over 14 amino acids. This chain's CDR3 is CASRLAGGENIQYF. CDR3 DNA sequence: TGTGCCAGCAGATTAGCGGGAGGGGAAAACATTCAGTACTTC.

This clonotype was counted ten times or more. The rearrangement uses TRBV5-1 and TRBJ1-1, with D maybe TRBD1 (6 bases). The CDR3 length is 13 residues. Between the trimmed V and J ends, which lost 0 bases and 6 bases, there was a span of 9 bases. The germline V gene has CDR1 SGHRS and CDR2 YFSETQ. CDR3 loop: CASSLGQGPEAFF. CDR3 sequence (DNA): TGCGCCAGCAGCTTGGGGCAGGGGCCTGAAGCTTTCTTT.

The chain links TRBV5-1 to TRBJ2-1, with 11 bases that match TRBD1. Germline CDR1 and CDR2: SGHRS and YFSETQ. The CDR3 contains 15 residues. Trimming at V came to 3 bases and at J to 9 bases, leaving 8 bases not matched to a gene. DNA of the CDR3: TGCGCCAGCAGCTGGGGGACAGGGGGAGTGAGTGAGCAGTTCTTC. Translating it yields CASSWGTGGVSEQFF.

There are many counts of this clonotype. The chain joins TRBV3-1 to TRBJ2-4; TRBD1 agrees at 7 bases. V shed 4 bases and J 0 bases; nucleotides not matched to a gene: 9. The CDR3 consists of 17 residues. Per germline, CDR1 LGHDT and CDR2 YNNKEL (reference sequence). The chain's CDR3 is CASSLTSGGLAKNIQYF. The CDR3 DNA reads as TGTGCCAGCAGCCTGACCTCAGGGGGTTTAGCCAAAAACATTCAGTACTTC.

This clonotype was detected many times. The chain combines TRBV12-3 or TRBV12-4 with TRBJ1-1; D remains unclear. Trimming left V 3 bases short and J 4 bases short, with 9 bases between. The CDR3 sequence is 13 residues long. The CDR3 bases are TGTGCCAGCAGTTTCGGGGTCGGCACTGAAGCTTTCTTT. This codes for CASSFGVGTEAFF.

At least ten counts were recorded for this clonotype. J is TRBJ2-1 and V is TRBV20-1; either TRBD1 or TRBD2 may supply D (5 bases each). Between the trimmed V and J ends, which lost 0 bases and 8 bases, there was a span of 14 bases. Germline-derived CDR1 and CDR2 are DFQATT and SNEGSKA (reference sequence). The CDR3 consists of 14 residues. CDR3 region: CSARDRGLGYEQFF. CDR3 coding DNA: TGCAGTGCTAGAGATCGGGGCCTGGGGTATGAGCAGTTCTTC.

This clonotype was seen once. The rearrangement links TRBV7-9 to TRBJ2-7; TRBD1 matches 9 bases. CDR1 and CDR2 (germline): SEHNR, FQNEAQ (reference sequence). There are 17 residues in the CDR3. Trimming took 5 bases from V and 1 from J; bases not matched to a gene: 12. For the CDR3, the DNA is TGTGCCAGCAGCGTGGGACAGGGCTCTGTGGGGTCCTACGAGCAGTACTTC. This sequence encodes CASSVGQGSVGSYEQYF.

In its sample, this clonotype is medium-sized. This chain connects TRBV5-1 to TRBJ1-1; D not resolved. This CDR3 region has 13 residues. Germline CDR1 and CDR2: SGHRS and YFSETQ. V dropped 0 bases and J dropped 0 bases, with 3 bases sitting between them. CDR3 amino acids: CASSLALNTEAFF. The CDR3 bases are TGCGCCAGCAGCTTGGCCCTGAACACTGAAGCTTTCTTT.

This clonotype was counted ten times or more. The chain is built from TRBV20-1 and TRBJ1-2, with 11 bases fitting TRBD1. There are 16 residues in the CDR3. Germline assignment: CDR1 DFQATT and CDR2 SNEGSKA (reference sequence). V lost 6 bases and J lost 3; bases outside the gene matches: 12. The CDR3 region has the DNA TGCAGTGCCCAACCCGGAGGACAGGGGGCCTACTATGGCTACACCTTC. Translated: CSAQPGGQGAYYGYTF.

This clonotype counts as medium-sized. The V and J genes are TRBV12-3 or TRBV12-4 and TRBJ2-7; D is perhaps TRBD1 (6 bases). There are 15 residues in the CDR3. V shed 5 bases and J shed 4 bases, with 18 bases lying between them. The CDR3 DNA reads TGTGCCAGCAGTCCCCCGGATAGGGGGATGTACGAGCAGTACTTC. This sequence encodes CASSPPDRGMYEQYF.

This sequence joins TRBV5-1 and TRBJ2-1; TRBD2 agrees at 8 bases. This CDR3 has 15 amino acids. Unmatched junction bases numbered 5, after V lost 2 bases and J lost 4 bases. Germline V gives CDR1 SGHRS, CDR2 YFSETQ. CDR3 DNA sequence: TGCGCCAGCAGCTTAGCGACTAGCGAGTACAATGAGCAGTTCTTC. Its translation: CASSLATSEYNEQFF.

V and J are TRBV5-6 and TRBJ1-5; D is unclear. The CDR3 sequence is 15 residues long. V was trimmed by 1 base and J by 0 bases, leaving 8 bases between them. Germline CDR1 and CDR2: SGHDT and YYEEEE. CDR3 in DNA: TGTGCCAGCAGCTTGCTGGGTTATAGCAATCAGCCCCAGCATTTT. Translation: CASSLLGYSNQPQHF.